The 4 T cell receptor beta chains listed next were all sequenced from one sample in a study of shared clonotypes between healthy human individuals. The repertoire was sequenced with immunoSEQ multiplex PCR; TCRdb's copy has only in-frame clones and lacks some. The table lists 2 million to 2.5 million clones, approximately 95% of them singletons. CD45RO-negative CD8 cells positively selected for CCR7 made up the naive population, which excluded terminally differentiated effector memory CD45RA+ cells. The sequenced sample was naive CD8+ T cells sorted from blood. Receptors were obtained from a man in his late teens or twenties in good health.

DNA for the CDR3: TGTGCCAGCCGACTGACAGGGGATCAGCCCCAGCATTTT. Amino acids: CASRLTGDQPQHF. V gene TRBV28 combines with J gene TRBJ1-5; the match to TRBD1 covers 8 bases. CDR1 and CDR2 from the germline V gene are MDHEN and SYDVKM. V shed 8 bases, J shed 5 bases, and the junction held 5 bases outside the gene matches. The CDR3 is made up of 13 amino acids.

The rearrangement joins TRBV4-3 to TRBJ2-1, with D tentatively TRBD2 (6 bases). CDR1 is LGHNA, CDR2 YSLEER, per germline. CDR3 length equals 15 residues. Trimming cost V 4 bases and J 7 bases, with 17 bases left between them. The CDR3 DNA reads TGCGCCAGCAGCCTAGGGCAGGGAGGAGGGAATGAGCAGTTCTTC. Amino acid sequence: CASSLGQGGGNEQFF.

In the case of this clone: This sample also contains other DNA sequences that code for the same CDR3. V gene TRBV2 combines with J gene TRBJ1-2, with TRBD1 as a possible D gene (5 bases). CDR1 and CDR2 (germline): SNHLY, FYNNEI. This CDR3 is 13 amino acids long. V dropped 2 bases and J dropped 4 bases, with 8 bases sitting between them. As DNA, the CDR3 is TGTGCCAGCAGTGAACAGGGAATCTATGGCTACACCTTC. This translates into CASSEQGIYGYTF.

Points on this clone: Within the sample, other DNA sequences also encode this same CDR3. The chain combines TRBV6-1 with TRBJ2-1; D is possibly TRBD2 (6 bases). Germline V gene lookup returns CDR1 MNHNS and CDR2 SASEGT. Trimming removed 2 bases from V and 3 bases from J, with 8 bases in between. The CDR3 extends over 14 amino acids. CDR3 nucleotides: TGTGCCAGCAGTGAACTAGCGAGCTACAATGAGCAGTTCTTC. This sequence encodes CASSELASYNEQFF.